This T cell receptor (beta chain) was identified in a study of shared clonotypes between healthy human individuals. The wider study: Per-donor plates numbered three CD4 naive, three CD4 memory, two CD8 naive and one CD8 memory. The study's findings and limits: With a few donors compared, about 5.2% of naive CD4 clonotypes were shared.

This CDR3 region has 21 residues. V was pared by 4 bases and J by 7 bases, with 35 bases between. Looked up from germline, CDR1 is MDHEN and CDR2 is SYDVKM. Source study methods: Because ImmunoSEQ provided only junction sequences with no quality scores, the filtering differed. Repertoires were generated with immunoSEQ multiplex PCR, while TCRdb's copy carries only in-frame clones and drops some. The DNA gave D and trimming, while V, J and clone size come from that table. Altogether a few million clones are present, about 93% being singletons, with the ten largest covering about 1.7%. CD45RO-negative, CCR7-positively selected cells formed the naive CD8 fraction, excluding terminally differentiated effector memory CD45RA+ cells. The donor population consisted of healthy HIV-negative adults with no recent acute infections or vaccinations. In the case of this clone: Antigen: not known.

Source material: naive CD8+ T cells from PBMCs. V gene TRBV28 combines with J gene TRBJ2-1, with D possibly called TRBD1 or TRBD2 (6 bases each). The clonotype comes from a man aged 18 to 29 in good health. Some clones in this sample may be carry-over from other donors' samples. The CDR3 DNA is TGTGCCAGCAGTTCCCCAAAACTGAAACCGAGTTTGGGGGGCGCGGGTAATGAGCAGTTCTTC. Encoded protein: CASSSPKLKPSLGGAGNEQFF.